A single sample is the source of the 5 T cell receptor beta chains below, sequenced in a study of T-cell reconstitution after alpha-beta-depleted transplantation in children. Using unique molecular identifiers, the investigators prepared the TCRbeta library. TCRdb re-derived calls from the PCR reads in MiXCR, one entry per CDR3 protein. This sample has about 500,000 distinct CDR3 sequences; 32% occur once, and the top ten carry approximately 2.3%. Sequenced here: PBMCs from the stem cell graft donor, sampled from the stem cell graft. The receptor source for this set is a human donor who donated a stem cell graft to a child with aplastic anemia.

This clonotype came up a few times. The chain combines TRBV20-1 with TRBJ1-1, with D unresolved. The V end lost 0 bases, the J end lost 3 bases, and 5 bases lay between the germline ends. The CDR3 totals 12 residues. Germline V lookup: CDR1 DFQATT, CDR2 SNEGSKA (reference sequence). The CDR3: CSAREPDTEAFF. The CDR3 DNA reads TGCAGTGCTAGAGAGCCCGACACTGAAGCTTTCTTT.

V is TRBV18 and J is TRBJ2-1; no firm D call. The CDR3 contains 14 residues. V was clipped by 3 bases and J by 7 bases, with 13 bases between them. The V gene's germline CDR1 is KGHSH and CDR2 LQKENI. CDR3 sequence: CASSPPSSFNEQFF. DNA of the CDR3: TGTGCCAGCTCACCTCCATCATCATTTAATGAGCAGTTCTTC. Based on the CDR3 plus reference TRBV18 and TRBJ2-1, the full variable domain is NAGVMQNPRHLVRRRGQEARLRCSPMKGHSHVYWYRQLPEEGLKFMVYLQKENIIDESGMPKERFSAEFPKEGPSILRIQQVVRGDSAAYFCASSPPSSFNEQFFGPGTRLTVL.

The V and J genes are TRBV4-1 and TRBJ2-3; 8 nucleotides match TRBD2. The CDR3 runs 16 residues. Trimming removed 0 bases from V and 0 bases from J; junction bases left unmatched: 2. The V gene's germline CDR1 is MGHRA and CDR2 YSYEKL. CDR3 sequence: CASSQEASGSTDTQYF. The CDR3 DNA is TGCGCCAGCAGCCAAGAGGCTAGCGGGAGCACAGATACGCAGTATTTT.

This chain connects TRBV7-9 to TRBJ1-1, with D perhaps TRBD1 (5 bases). Germline V lookup: CDR1 SEHNR, CDR2 FQNEAQ (reference sequence). Deletions cut 5 bases from V and 5 bases from J, with 15 bases between. This CDR3 is built from 14 residues. CDR3 bases: TGTGCCAGCAGCCCTGCGGGACTTCGGACTGAAGCTTTCTTT. Translating it yields CASSPAGLRTEAFF.

This clonotype showed up just a few times. V gene TRBV2 combines with J gene TRBJ1-5, with D maybe TRBD1 (5 bases). The CDR3 covers 14 residues. Germline CDR1 SNHLY, CDR2 FYNNEI. V was trimmed by 4 bases and J by 6 bases, leaving 13 bases between them. The CDR3 loop is CASSARGGFQPQHF. CDR3 coding DNA: TGTGCCAGCAGTGCCCGTGGGGGGTTTCAGCCCCAGCATTTT. Full variable domain (outside the CDR3, taken from reference TRBV2 and TRBJ1-5): EPEVTQTPSHQVTQMGQEVILRCVPISNHLYFYWYRQILGQKVEFLVSFYNNEISEKSEIFDDQFSVERPDGSNFTLKIRSTKLEDSAMYFCASSARGGFQPQHFGDGTRLSIL.